This entry describes one T cell receptor (beta chain). Its antigen is as yet unknown. Pregnant or lactating patients were excluded, as were those with uncontrolled infection or other autoimmune disease. Amplified TCR beta CDR3 regions derived from RNA transcripts. Primed by the HTBI set, a first-round RT-PCR was run on the TCR CDR3. MiXCR was run by TCRdb on the multiplex PCR reads, yielding one entry per CDR3 protein. The table has approximately 430,000 distinct CDR3 sequences, less than 20% seen once. Germline lookup yields CDR1 LGHNA and CDR2 YNFKEQ. The CDR3 has 14 residues. The ends were cut back, 2 bases at V and 1 base at J, with 9 bases in the middle. This entry belongs to a study of T cells in Graves' hyperthyroidism and ophthalmopathy. About the study: Upon initial diagnosis and before any treatment, peripheral blood was collected. Broader study findings: Ophthalmopathy was model-predicted a median approximately 6.9 months pre-onset. Among clonotypes expanded in thyroid above 0.001, most were also found in blood.

The sequence was collected from a woman between 18 and 30 years old with Graves' hyperthyroidism. Sequencing used blood. V is TRBV4-2 and J is TRBJ2-7, with unresolved D. The DNA for the CDR3 is TGTGCCAGCAGCCAATATCCAGAATCCTACGAGCAGTACTTC. As protein: CASSQYPESYEQYF.